The sequence of this T cell receptor (beta chain) was determined in a study of Ad26.COV2.S vaccination and SARS-CoV-2 variants. About the research overall: Dosing was one shot or two shots 56 days apart.

Treatment specified: roughly 20 received Ad26.COV2.S at low or high dose, single or two shots; 5 received placebo; per-sample allocation not given. Repertoires come from day 63 after the first vaccine or placebo injection. This vaccine is an Ad26 vector that expresses the Wuhan-strain SARS-CoV-2 spike. The table came from immunoSEQ multiplex PCR; TCRdb's copy has only in-frame clones and leaves some out. The sample carries 450,000 to 550,000 clones, 89% recorded once. Study-level findings and limits: Placebo and vaccine recipients had non-spike TCR breadth that was similar. Among vaccine recipients, spike-specific TCR breadth exceeded that of placebo recipients.

Comment on this clone: Its cognate antigen is unknown. The same CDR3 arises from other DNA sequences in this sample as well.

Trimming stripped 2 bases from V and 1 base from J, with 6 bases between. The V gene's germline CDR1 is KGHSH and CDR2 LQKENI. The CDR3 consists of 13 residues. V is TRBV18 and J is TRBJ2-7; D unclear. Sequenced material: peripheral blood, taken in a trial of Ad26.COV2.S vaccine versus placebo. The TCR was taken from a person between 18 and 65 years old who received the Ad26.COV2.S COVID-19 vaccine or a placebo. In DNA, the CDR3 is TGTGCCAGCTCACCATACAGTTCCTACGAGCAGTACTTC. Amino acids: CASSPYSSYEQYF.